This T cell receptor (beta chain) stems from a study of neurological immune-mediated disorders. cDNA was made by 5'RACE with 10-nucleotide random UMIs. Each sequencing run yielded over 160 million TCR-beta sequences from 15-18 subjects. TCRdb called the 5' RACE reads again in MiXCR, with one record for every CDR3 protein. The sample lists about 74,000 distinct CDR3 sequences, less than 5.5% occurring once. Broader study findings: Patients with HTLV-1-associated myelopathy had the highest level of TCR clonal expansion, whereas patients with multiple sclerosis had the lowest level, falling beneath the level found in healthy controls.

The unsorted libraries were prepared from 2 million PBMCs (stored at -80 C). This clonotype was recorded at least ten times. Its specificity is unknown. The origin of this receptor is a man aged 18 to 35 with multiple sclerosis. Sequencing was performed on PBMCs.

CDR3 nucleotides: TGCAGTGCTAGAGTAACCGAGCAGTACTTC. Translation gives CSARVTEQYF. The rearrangement links TRBV20-1 to TRBJ2-7; D unclear. Germline V gene sequence: CDR1 DFQATT, CDR2 SNEGSKA (reference sequence). CDR3 size: 10 residues. V was clipped by 1 base and J by 6 bases, with 4 bases between them.